Listed below are T cell receptor beta chains from one sample, sequenced in a study of shared clonotypes between healthy human individuals. Only in-frame clones appear in the TCRdb table, and some are missing; sequencing was by immunoSEQ multiplex PCR. The sample lists about 980,000 clones, approximately 80% seen once, with approximately 1.5% in the top ten. The sample taken for sequencing was memory CD4+ T cells sorted from blood. The receptors were gathered from a young man in good health. The CDR3 runs from the conserved cysteine through the conserved F or W.

V: TRBV5-1; J: TRBJ1-3; length: 16; CDR3: CASSSNTGHSGNTIYF
V: TRBV9; J: TRBJ1-4; length: 17; CDR3: CASSGRSRGSANEKLFF
V: TRBV6-5; J: TRBJ1-6; length: 15; CDR3: CASSYGGTNNSPLHF
V: TRBV5-1; J: TRBJ1-1; length: 15; CDR3: CASSLEGIAGAEAFF
V: TRBV6-5; J: TRBJ1-6; length: 15; CDR3: CASRRRTGENSPLHF
V: TRBV6-6; J: TRBJ1-1; length: 12; CDR3: CASSYPQGWAFF
V: TRBV27; J: TRBJ2-7; length: 14; CDR3: CASSFSGATYEQYF
V: TRBV28; J: TRBJ1-3; length: 17; CDR3: CASSFDGTESSGNTIYF
V: TRBV27; J: TRBJ2-7; length: 13; CDR3: CASRAGGPYEQYF
V: TRBV2; J: TRBJ1-2; length: 15; CDR3: CASSKTGGAGYGYTF
V: TRBV7-2; J: TRBJ1-5; length: 15; CDR3: CASSLADRAHQPQHF
V: TRBV9; J: TRBJ1-3; length: 15; CDR3: CASSAQPGLRNTIYF
V: TRBV30; J: TRBJ2-1; length: 13; CDR3: CAWSRKSYNEQFF
V: TRBV2; J: TRBJ2-1; length: 15; CDR3: CASRSGLAGYNEQFF
V: TRBV28; J: TRBJ2-1; length: 18; CDR3: CASSFLVLRKRQDNEQFF
V: TRBV7-2; J: TRBJ1-2; length: 16; CDR3: CASSLLAWEAGYGYTF
V: TRBV6-5; J: TRBJ2-5; length: 14; CDR3: CASSPGLLQETQYF
V: TRBV7-2; J: TRBJ2-2; length: 15; CDR3: CASSRTGMNTGELFF
V: TRBV28; J: TRBJ2-7; length: 16; CDR3: CASRRTSGGIPTEQYF
V: TRBV12-5; J: TRBJ2-3; length: 16; CDR3: CASGESVRGTGDTQYF
V: TRBV27; J: TRBJ2-7; length: 16; CDR3: CASSLYGRATSYEQYF
V: TRBV2; J: TRBJ2-7; length: 13; CDR3: CASKVADSYEQYF
V: TRBV6-6; J: TRBJ2-5; length: 16; CDR3: CASSYGGGSQGETQYF
V: TRBV9; J: TRBJ2-6; length: 15; CDR3: CASSEMDSGANVLTF
V: TRBV4-1; J: TRBJ1-1; length: 16; CDR3: CASSPGGLRGITEAFF
V: TRBV6-5; J: TRBJ2-5; length: 14; CDR3: CASRLIYGAETQYF
V: TRBV18; J: TRBJ1-5; length: 15; CDR3: CASSTGSGGHQPQHF
V: TRBV30; J: TRBJ2-7; length: 12; CDR3: CAAGIPSYEQYF
V: TRBV6-1; J: TRBJ2-3; length: 13; CDR3: CASSAADTDTQYF
V: TRBV27; J: TRBJ2-2; length: 13; CDR3: CASSFVNIGELFF
V: TRBV2; J: TRBJ2-7; length: 14; CDR3: CASSVRDRGIEQYF
V: TRBV7-9; J: TRBJ1-1; length: 16; CDR3: CASSSRTANPNTEAFF
V: TRBV4-1; J: TRBJ1-1; length: 15; CDR3: CASSQEDRVNTEAFF
V: TRBV6-5; J: TRBJ2-2; length: 15; CDR3: CASFLNPAGTGELFF
V: TRBV18; J: TRBJ2-7; length: 17; CDR3: CASSPTVSSGTLYEQYF
V: TRBV10-2; J: TRBJ1-4; length: 15; CDR3: CASSPGVATNEKLFF
V: TRBV5-4; J: TRBJ2-4; length: 15; CDR3: CASSLGQGFKNIQYF
V: TRBV18; J: TRBJ2-7; length: 16; CDR3: CASSPGGRDSSYEQYF
V: TRBV14; J: TRBJ2-3; length: 13; CDR3: CASSPSGGDTQYF
V: TRBV7-6; J: TRBJ2-1; length: 17; CDR3: CASSLWTSGGANNEQFF
V: TRBV5-1; J: TRBJ2-7; length: 15; CDR3: CASSLVTGEGNEQYF
V: TRBV27; J: TRBJ2-7; length: 16; CDR3: CASRLNGAEYAYEQYF
V: TRBV2; J: TRBJ2-7; length: 13; CDR3: CASSTNQLYEQYF
V: TRBV19; J: TRBJ1-4; length: 13; CDR3: CASCVTGTEKLFF
V: TRBV2; J: TRBJ2-5; length: 18; CDR3: CASSRVRRDRRIQETQYF
V: TRBV5-1; J: TRBJ1-4; length: 13; CDR3: CASSLADKEKLFF
V: TRBV9; J: TRBJ2-1; length: 15; CDR3: CASSSLGGGYNEQFF
V: TRBV5-1; J: TRBJ2-5; length: 16; CDR3: CASSRVASGDQETQYF
V: TRBV6-5; J: TRBJ2-5; length: 16; CDR3: CASSYGTGVFGETQYF
V: TRBV2; J: TRBJ2-7; length: 13; CDR3: CASSNQPETEQYF
V: TRBV20-1; J: TRBJ2-7; length: 11; CDR3: CSAKRVYEQYF
V: TRBV4-3; J: TRBJ1-2; length: 16; CDR3: CASSQDLAVGGGGYTF
V: TRBV9; J: TRBJ2-5; length: 17; CDR3: CASSVGIGTGVGETQYF
V: TRBV18; J: TRBJ2-1; length: 15; CDR3: CASSPPLAGILGQFF
V: TRBV15; J: TRBJ1-5; length: 15; CDR3: CATSRDPTSNQPQHF
V: TRBV5-1; J: TRBJ1-6; length: 15; CDR3: CASSPIQGGNSPLHF
V: TRBV7-3; J: TRBJ2-3; length: 15; CDR3: CASSLTGQAADTQYF
V: TRBV5-5; J: TRBJ2-2; length: 15; CDR3: CASSSAGFNTGELFF